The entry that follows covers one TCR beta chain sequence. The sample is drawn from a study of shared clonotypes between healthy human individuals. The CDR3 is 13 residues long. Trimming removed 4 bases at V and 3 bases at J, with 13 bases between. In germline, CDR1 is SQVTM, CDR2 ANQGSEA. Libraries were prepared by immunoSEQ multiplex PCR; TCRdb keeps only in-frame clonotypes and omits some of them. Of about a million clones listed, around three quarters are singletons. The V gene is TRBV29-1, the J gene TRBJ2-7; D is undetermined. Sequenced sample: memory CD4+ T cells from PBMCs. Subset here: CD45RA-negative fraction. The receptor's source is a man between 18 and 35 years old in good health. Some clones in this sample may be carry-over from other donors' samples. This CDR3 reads CSVVGVGLYEQYF. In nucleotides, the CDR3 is TGCAGCGTTGTCGGTGTCGGGCTCTACGAGCAGTACTTC.